Described below is a single T cell receptor beta chain sequence and its context. The entry originates in a study of blood T cell repertoires in COVID-19. Whole-study context: The United States, Italy and Spain were the sources of the acute and convalescent COVID-19 samples. Sources were T cells, B-cell-depleted T cells, or PBMCs; the material itself was cDNA or gDNA.

Study processing details: Reference gene primer amplification gave estimated nucleated cell counts. Produced via immunoSEQ multiplex PCR; TCRdb's table is partial and in-frame only. The V and J calls and clone size are taken from that table; D and trimming were inferred from the DNA. The table lists about 76,000 clones, over 75% of them singletons. J lost 1 base, V lost 0 bases, and 11 bases had no gene match. The CDR3 runs to 18 residues. Per the germline V gene, CDR1 is SGHVS and CDR2 is FNYEAQ. Sequencing input: peripheral blood. This clonotype was sampled from a woman of 80 years or more with active or convalescent COVID-19. The chain combines TRBV7-6 with TRBJ2-7, with TRBD2 identical over 8 bases. DNA of the CDR3: TGTGCCAGCAGCTTAGCCCCGCTAGCCGGGGGGGCGTCCTACGAGCAGTACTTC. Its protein is CASSLAPLAGGASYEQYF.